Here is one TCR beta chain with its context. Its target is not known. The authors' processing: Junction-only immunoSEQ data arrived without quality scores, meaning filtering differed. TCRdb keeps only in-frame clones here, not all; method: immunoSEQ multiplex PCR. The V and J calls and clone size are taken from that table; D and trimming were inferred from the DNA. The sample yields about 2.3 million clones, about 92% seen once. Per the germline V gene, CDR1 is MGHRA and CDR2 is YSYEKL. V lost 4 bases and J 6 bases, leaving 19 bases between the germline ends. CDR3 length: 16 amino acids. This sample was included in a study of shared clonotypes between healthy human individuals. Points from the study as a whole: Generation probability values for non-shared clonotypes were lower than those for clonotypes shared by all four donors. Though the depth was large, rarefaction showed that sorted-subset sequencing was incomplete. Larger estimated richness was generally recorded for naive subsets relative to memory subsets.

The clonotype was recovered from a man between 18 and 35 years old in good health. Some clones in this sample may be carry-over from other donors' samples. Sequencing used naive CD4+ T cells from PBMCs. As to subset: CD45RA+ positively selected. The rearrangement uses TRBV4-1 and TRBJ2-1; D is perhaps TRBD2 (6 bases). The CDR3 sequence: CASSPSTGEEFNEQFF. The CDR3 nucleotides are TGCGCCAGCAGCCCGAGTACGGGGGAAGAATTCAATGAGCAGTTCTTC.